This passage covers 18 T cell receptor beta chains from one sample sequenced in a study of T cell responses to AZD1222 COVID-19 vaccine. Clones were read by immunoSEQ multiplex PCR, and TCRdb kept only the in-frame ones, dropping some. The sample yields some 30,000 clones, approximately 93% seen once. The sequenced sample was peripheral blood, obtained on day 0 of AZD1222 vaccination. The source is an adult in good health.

The CDR3 here is CASSPDARAGYTF. DNA for the CDR3: TGTGCCAGCAGCCCAGACGCGAGGGCTGGCTACACCTTC. This chain uses TRBV7-2 with TRBJ1-2; D unclear. Looked up from germline, CDR1 is SGHTA and CDR2 is FQGNSA. This CDR3 region has 13 residues. V lost 5 bases and J lost 7, with 14 bases in between. Full variable domain (rest looked up from reference TRBV7-2 and TRBJ1-2): GAGVSQSPSNKVTEKGKDVELRCDPISGHTALYWYRQSLGQGLEFLIYFQGNSAPDKSGLPSDRFSAERTGGSVSTLTIQRTQQEDSAVYLCASSPDARAGYTFGSGTRLTVV.

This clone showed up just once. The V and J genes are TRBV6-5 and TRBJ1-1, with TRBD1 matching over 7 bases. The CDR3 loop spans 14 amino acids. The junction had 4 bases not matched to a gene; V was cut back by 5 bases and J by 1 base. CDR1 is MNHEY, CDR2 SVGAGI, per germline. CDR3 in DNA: TGTGCCAGCAGTCACAGGGGTGAGAACACTGAAGCTTTCTTT. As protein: CASSHRGENTEAFF.

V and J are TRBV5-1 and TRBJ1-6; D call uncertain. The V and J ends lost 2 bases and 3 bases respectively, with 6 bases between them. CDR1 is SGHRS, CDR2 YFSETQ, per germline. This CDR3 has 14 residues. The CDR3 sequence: CASSLRDYNSPLHF. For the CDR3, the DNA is TGCGCCAGCAGCTTACGAGACTATAATTCACCCCTCCACTTT.

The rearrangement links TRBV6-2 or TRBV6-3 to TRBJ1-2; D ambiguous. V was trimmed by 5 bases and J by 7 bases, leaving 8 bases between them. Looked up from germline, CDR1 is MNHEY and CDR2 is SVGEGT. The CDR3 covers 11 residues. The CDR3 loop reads CASSRQLGYTF. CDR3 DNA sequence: TGTGCCAGCAGTAGACAACTTGGCTACACCTTC.

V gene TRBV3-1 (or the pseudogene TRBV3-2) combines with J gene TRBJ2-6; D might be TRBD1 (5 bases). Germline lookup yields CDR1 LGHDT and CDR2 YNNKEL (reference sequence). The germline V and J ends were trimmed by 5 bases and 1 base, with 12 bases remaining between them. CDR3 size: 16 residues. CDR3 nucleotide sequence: TGTGCCAGCAGCTTGCCTCAGGGTTCTGGGGCCAACGTCCTGACTTTC. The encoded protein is CASSLPQGSGANVLTF.

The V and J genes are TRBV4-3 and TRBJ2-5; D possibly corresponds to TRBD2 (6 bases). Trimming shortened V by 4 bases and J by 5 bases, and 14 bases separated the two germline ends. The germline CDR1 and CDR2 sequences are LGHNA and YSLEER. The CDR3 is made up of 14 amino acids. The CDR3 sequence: CASSPWGVAETQYF. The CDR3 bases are TGCGCCAGCAGCCCCTGGGGGGTTGCGGAGACCCAGTACTTC.

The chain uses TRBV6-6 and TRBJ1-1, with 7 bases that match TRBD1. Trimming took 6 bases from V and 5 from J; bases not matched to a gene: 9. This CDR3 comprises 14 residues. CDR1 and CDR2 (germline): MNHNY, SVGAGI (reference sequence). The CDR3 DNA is TGTGCCAGCAGGACGGTCGACAGGGAAACTGAAGCTTTCTTT. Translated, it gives CASRTVDRETEAFF.

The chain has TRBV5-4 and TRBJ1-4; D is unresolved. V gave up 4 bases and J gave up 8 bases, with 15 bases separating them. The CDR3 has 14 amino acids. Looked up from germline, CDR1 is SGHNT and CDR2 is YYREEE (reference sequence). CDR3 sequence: CASSVGGENEKLFF. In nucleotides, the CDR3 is TGTGCCAGCAGCGTGGGAGGAGAGAACGAAAAACTGTTTTTT.

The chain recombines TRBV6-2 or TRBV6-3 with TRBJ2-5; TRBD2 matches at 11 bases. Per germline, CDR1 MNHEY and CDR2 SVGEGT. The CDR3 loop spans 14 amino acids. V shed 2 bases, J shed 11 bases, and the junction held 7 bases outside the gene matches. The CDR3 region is CASSYGIRLAGQYF. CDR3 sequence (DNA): TGTGCCAGCAGTTACGGAATCCGACTAGCGGGGCAGTACTTC.

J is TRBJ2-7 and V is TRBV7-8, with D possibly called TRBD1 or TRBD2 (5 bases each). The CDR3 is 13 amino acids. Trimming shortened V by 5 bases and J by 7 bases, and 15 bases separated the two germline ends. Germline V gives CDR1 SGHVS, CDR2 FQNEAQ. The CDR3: CASSRGTFREQYF. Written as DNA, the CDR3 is TGTGCCAGCAGCCGAGGGACCTTCCGGGAGCAGTACTTC.

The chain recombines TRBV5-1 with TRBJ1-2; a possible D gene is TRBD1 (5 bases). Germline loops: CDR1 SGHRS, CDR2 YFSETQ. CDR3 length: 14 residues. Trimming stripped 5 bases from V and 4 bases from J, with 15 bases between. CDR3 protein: CASRAGFLFYGYTF. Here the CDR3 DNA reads TGCGCCAGCAGGGCAGGGTTTCTGTTCTATGGCTACACCTTC.

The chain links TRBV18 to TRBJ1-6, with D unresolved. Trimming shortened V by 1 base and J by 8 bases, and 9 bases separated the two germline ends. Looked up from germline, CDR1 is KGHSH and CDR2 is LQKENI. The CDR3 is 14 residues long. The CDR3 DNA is TGTGCCAGCTCACCACGTGGTTCGGATTCACCCCTCCACTTT. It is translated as CASSPRGSDSPLHF.

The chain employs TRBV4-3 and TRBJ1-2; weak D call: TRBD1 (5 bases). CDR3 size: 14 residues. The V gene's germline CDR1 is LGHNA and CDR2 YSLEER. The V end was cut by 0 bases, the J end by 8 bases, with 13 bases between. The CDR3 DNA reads TGCGCCAGCAGCCAAGATCTCTTTAAGGGGGGCTACACCTTC. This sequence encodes CASSQDLFKGGYTF.

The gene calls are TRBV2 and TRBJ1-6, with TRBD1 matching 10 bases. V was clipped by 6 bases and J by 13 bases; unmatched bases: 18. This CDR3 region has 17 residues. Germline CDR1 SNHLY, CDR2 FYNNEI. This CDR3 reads CASRRDRGDVFGFPLHF. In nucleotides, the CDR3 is TGTGCCAGCAGGAGGGACAGGGGCGATGTTTTTGGATTCCCCCTCCACTTT. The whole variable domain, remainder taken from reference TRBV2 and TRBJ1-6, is EPEVTQTPSHQVTQMGQEVILRCVPISNHLYFYWYRQILGQKVEFLVSFYNNEISEKSEIFDDQFSVERPDGSNFTLKIRSTKLEDSAMYFCASRRDRGDVFGFPLHFGNGTRLTVT.

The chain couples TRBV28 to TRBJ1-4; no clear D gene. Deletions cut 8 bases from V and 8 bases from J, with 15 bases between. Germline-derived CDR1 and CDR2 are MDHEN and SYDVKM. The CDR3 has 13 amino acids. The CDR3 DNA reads TGTGCCAGCGGCGTTGAACTCAAGGAAAAACTGTTTTTT. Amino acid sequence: CASGVELKEKLFF.

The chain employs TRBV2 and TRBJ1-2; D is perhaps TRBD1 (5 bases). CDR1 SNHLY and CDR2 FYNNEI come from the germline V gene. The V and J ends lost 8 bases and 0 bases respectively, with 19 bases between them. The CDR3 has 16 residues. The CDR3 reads CASVREVVLSNYGYTF. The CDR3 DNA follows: TGTGCCAGCGTCAGGGAAGTTGTTCTGTCTAACTATGGCTACACCTTC.

This CDR3 is CASSSPSGGGYSYNEQFF. As DNA, the CDR3 is TGTGCCAGCAGCTCTCCCTCTGGGGGGGGGTACTCCTACAATGAGCAGTTCTTC. This chain connects TRBV9 to TRBJ2-1, with TRBD2 matching 7 bases. The CDR3 is made up of 18 amino acids. CDR1 and CDR2 from the germline V gene are SGDLS and YYNGEE. V was pared by 4 bases and J by 0 bases, with 13 bases of the junction left unmatched.

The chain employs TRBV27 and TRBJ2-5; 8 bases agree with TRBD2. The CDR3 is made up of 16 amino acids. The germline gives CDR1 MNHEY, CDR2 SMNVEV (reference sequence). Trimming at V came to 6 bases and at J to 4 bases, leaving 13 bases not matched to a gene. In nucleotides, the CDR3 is TGTGCCAGCAGGCGAGCCTTAGCGGGGTACGGAGAGACCCAGTACTTC. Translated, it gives CASRRALAGYGETQYF.